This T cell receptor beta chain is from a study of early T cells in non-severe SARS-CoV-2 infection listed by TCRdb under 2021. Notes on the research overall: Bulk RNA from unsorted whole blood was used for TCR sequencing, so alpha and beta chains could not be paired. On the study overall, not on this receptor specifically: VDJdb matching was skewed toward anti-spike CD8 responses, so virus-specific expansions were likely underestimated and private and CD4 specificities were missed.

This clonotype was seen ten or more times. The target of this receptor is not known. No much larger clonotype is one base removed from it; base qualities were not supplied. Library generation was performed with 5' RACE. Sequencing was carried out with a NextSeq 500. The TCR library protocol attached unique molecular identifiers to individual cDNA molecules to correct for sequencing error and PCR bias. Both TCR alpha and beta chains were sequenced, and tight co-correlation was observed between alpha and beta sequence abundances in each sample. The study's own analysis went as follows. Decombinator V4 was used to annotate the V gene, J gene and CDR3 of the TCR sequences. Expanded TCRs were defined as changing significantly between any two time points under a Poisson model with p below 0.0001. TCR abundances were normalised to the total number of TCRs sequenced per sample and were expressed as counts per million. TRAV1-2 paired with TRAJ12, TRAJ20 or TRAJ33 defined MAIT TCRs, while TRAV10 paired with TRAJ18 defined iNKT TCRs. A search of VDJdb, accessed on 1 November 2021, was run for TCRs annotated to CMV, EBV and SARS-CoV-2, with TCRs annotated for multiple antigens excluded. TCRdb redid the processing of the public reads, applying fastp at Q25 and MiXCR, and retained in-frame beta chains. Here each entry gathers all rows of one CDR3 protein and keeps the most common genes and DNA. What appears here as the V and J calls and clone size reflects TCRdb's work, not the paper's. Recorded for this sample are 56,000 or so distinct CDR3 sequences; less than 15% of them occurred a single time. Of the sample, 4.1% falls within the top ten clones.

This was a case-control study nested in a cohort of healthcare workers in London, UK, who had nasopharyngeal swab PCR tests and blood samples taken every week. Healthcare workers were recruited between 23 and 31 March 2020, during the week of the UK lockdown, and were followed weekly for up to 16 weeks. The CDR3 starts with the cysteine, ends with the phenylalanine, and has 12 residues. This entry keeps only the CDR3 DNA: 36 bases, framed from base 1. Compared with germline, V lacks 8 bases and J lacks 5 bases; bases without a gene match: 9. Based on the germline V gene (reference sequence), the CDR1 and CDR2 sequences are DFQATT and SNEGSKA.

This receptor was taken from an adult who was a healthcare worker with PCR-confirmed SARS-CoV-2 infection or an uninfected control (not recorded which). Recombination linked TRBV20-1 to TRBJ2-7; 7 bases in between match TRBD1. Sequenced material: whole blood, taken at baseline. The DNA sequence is TGCAGTCCGACAGGGCTTAGGAACGAGCAGTACTTC. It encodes CSPTGLRNEQYF.